Given below is one T cell receptor (beta chain) in context. Its antigen remains unidentified. Assays examined roughly 100,000 TCR templates per sample. Only in-frame clones appear in the TCRdb table, and some are missing; sequencing was by immunoSEQ multiplex PCR. This table holds over 100,000 clones, just over 90% found once. This specimen belongs to a study of siplizumab effects on memory and regulatory T cells. Study-wide results and caveats: Contribution to the alloresponse seemed major for naive T cells, which also seemed more diverse than memory cells. In siplizumab conditions, mappable alloreactive CD4+ clones averaged about 71% Treg-derived, against 25% to 30% in controls. There were only a minor fraction of alloreactive clones that mapped to unstimulated subsets.

This CDR3 comprises 14 residues. CDR1 and CDR2 from the germline V gene are KGHSH and LQKENI. V was trimmed by 3 bases and J by 6 bases, leaving 12 bases between them. The rearrangement links TRBV18 to TRBJ1-3; no definite D call. The specimen was Tregs sorted from blood. The clonotype comes from a human donor in good health. The CDR3 DNA follows: TGTGCCAGCTCACCGAGTCCCGGGAAAAACACCATATATTTT. It specifies CASSPSPGKNTIYF.